The 18 T cell receptor beta chains below come from one sample, sequenced in a study of T cells in Graves' hyperthyroidism and ophthalmopathy. There were TCR beta CDR3 regions amplified from RNA transcripts. During a first-round RT-PCR of the TCR CDR3, the HTBI primer set was used. TCRdb itself ran the multiplex PCR reads through MiXCR, one entry per CDR3 protein. The table shows roughly 700,000 distinct CDR3 sequences, with approximately 15% occurring only once. The source material was blood. The origin of the receptors is a man aged 45-60 years with Graves' hyperthyroidism.

The rearrangement links TRBV15 to TRBJ2-5; no clear D. This CDR3 region has 14 residues. The germline V gene has CDR1 LNHNV and CDR2 YYDKDF (reference sequence). With 0 bases removed from V and 2 bases from J, the gap between germline ends came to 7 bases. In DNA, the CDR3 is TGTGCCACCAGCAGAGATTTAGTACAAGAGACCCAGTACTTC. As protein: CATSRDLVQETQYF.

This clonotype was observed at least ten times. The chain joins TRBV7-2 to TRBJ1-6, with D possibly matching TRBD1 (5 bases). Between the trimmed V and J ends, which lost 4 bases and 10 bases, there was a span of 17 bases. The germline V gene has CDR1 SGHTA and CDR2 FQGNSA. The CDR3 covers 15 residues. CDR3 DNA sequence: TGTGCCAGCAGCTGGCAACTGGGGACGGGGTCACCCCTCCACTTT. It encodes CASSWQLGTGSPLHF.

The chain uses TRBV5-4 and TRBJ2-7; TRBD1 agrees at 9 bases. With V trimmed by 4 bases and J by 5 bases, 7 bases remained unmatched. Germline loops: CDR1 SGHNT, CDR2 YYREEE (reference sequence). The CDR3 covers 14 residues. The CDR3 coding sequence is TGTGCCAGCAGCACCGGGACAGGGAGGAACGAGCAGTACTTC. Protein sequence: CASSTGTGRNEQYF.

The J gene is TRBJ1-1, the V gene TRBV5-6, with D uncertain. CDR1 and CDR2 from the germline V gene are SGHDT and YYEEEE. Trimming removed 0 bases from V and 3 bases from J, with 12 bases in between. This CDR3 is built from 15 residues. DNA for the CDR3: TGTGCCAGCAGCTTGGTCAGGTTGAGGGACACTGAAGCTTTCTTT. Its protein is CASSLVRLRDTEAFF. Full variable domain (remainder filled in from reference TRBV5-6 and TRBJ1-1): DAGVTQSPTHLIKTRGQQVTLRCSPKSGHDTVSWYQQALGQGPQFIFQYYEEEERQRGNFPDRFSGHQFPNYSSELNVNALLLGDSALYLCASSLVRLRDTEAFFGQGTRLTVV.

CDR3 in DNA: TGTGCCAGCAGTTACTCAGAGACTAGCGGGAATGAGCAGTTCTTC. Residues: CASSYSETSGNEQFF. This chain links TRBV6-6 with TRBJ2-1, with 10 bases aligning to TRBD2. The CDR3 is made up of 15 amino acids. Unmatched junction bases numbered 3, after V lost 0 bases and J lost 7 bases. CDR1 and CDR2 from the germline V gene are MNHNY and SVGAGI (reference sequence).

J is TRBJ2-7 and V is TRBV28; 8 nucleotides agree with TRBD1. The length of the CDR3 is 15 residues. Trimming removed 4 bases from V and 1 base from J; junction bases left unmatched: 6. Germline values: CDR1 MDHEN, CDR2 SYDVKM. The CDR3 DNA sequence: TGTGCCAGCAGTTCCGCTGGACAGGGTTCCTACGAGCAGTACTTC. Translation: CASSSAGQGSYEQYF. Supplemented by reference TRBV28 and TRBJ2-7, the full variable domain reads DVKVTQSSRYLVKRTGEKVFLECVQDMDHENMFWYRQDPGLGLRLIYFSYDVKMKEKGDIPEGYSVSREKKERFSLILESASTNQTSMYLCASSSAGQGSYEQYFGPGTRLTVT.

This clonotype was recorded many times. V and J are TRBV27 and TRBJ2-1; tentatively, D is TRBD2 (6 bases). Germline V gene sequence: CDR1 MNHEY, CDR2 SMNVEV (reference sequence). This CDR3 contains 16 residues. V was shortened by 5 bases and J by 3 bases, with 17 bases between the two germline ends. CDR3 in DNA: TGTGCCAGCAGTGATTTGCCGGGACTCGGCTACAATGAGCAGTTCTTC. Its protein product is CASSDLPGLGYNEQFF.

This clonotype showed up many times. V and J are TRBV28 and TRBJ2-2; D unresolved. Germline CDR1 is MDHEN and CDR2 is SYDVKM. The germline V and J ends were trimmed by 6 bases and 2 bases, with 7 bases remaining between them. The CDR3 has 13 amino acids. The CDR3 bases are TGTGCCAGCAGGGGTGAAAACACCGGGGAGCTGTTTTTT. Its translation: CASRGENTGELFF.

This clonotype was counted only a few times. The V and J genes are TRBV18 and TRBJ1-1, with TRBD1 matching 8 bases. CDR1 KGHSH and CDR2 LQKENI come from the germline V gene. The junction had 10 bases not matched to a gene; V was cut back by 3 bases and J by 4 bases. The CDR3 is made up of 16 amino acids. The CDR3 loop is CASSPQTGEAITEAFF. Written as DNA, the CDR3 is TGTGCCAGCTCACCCCAGACAGGGGAAGCGATCACTGAAGCTTTCTTT. The entire variable domain, with the rest obtained from reference TRBV18 and TRBJ1-1, is as follows: NAGVMQNPRHLVRRRGQEARLRCSPMKGHSHVYWYRQLPEEGLKFMVYLQKENIIDESGMPKERFSAEFPKEGPSILRIQQVVRGDSAAYFCASSPQTGEAITEAFFGQGTRLTVV.

This clonotype has more than one count but fewer than ten. The chain couples TRBV10-3 to TRBJ2-2; the D gene could be TRBD1 or TRBD2 (6 bases each). The length of the CDR3 is 14 residues. Trimming left V 8 bases short and J 8 bases short, with 18 bases between. The germline V gene encodes CDR1 ENHRY and CDR2 SYGVKD. The CDR3 spells CAIHPRQEGGELFF. The DNA for the CDR3 is TGTGCCATCCACCCCAGACAGGAGGGGGGGGAGCTGTTTTTT.

This clonotype appeared many times. The chain employs TRBV7-9 and TRBJ2-5; 13 bases align to TRBD2. The CDR3 totals 16 residues. Trimming at V came to 1 base and at J to 5 bases, leaving 4 bases not matched to a gene. CDR1 is SEHNR and CDR2 is FQNEAQ in the germline V gene (reference sequence). The CDR3 here is CASSLVTSGRHETQYF. The CDR3, as DNA: TGTGCCAGCAGCTTAGTGACTAGCGGGAGGCACGAGACCCAGTACTTC.

This clonotype appeared many times. The chain is built from TRBV5-1 and TRBJ1-1, with TRBD1 as a possible D gene (5 bases). The V end was cut by 0 bases, the J end by 1 base, with 16 bases between. Germline CDR1 is SGHRS and CDR2 is YFSETQ. The CDR3 has 17 amino acids. This chain's CDR3 is CASSLAFWIGENTEAFF. The CDR3 bases are TGCGCCAGCAGCTTGGCGTTTTGGATAGGGGAGAACACTGAAGCTTTCTTT.

This clonotype has at least ten counts. The V and J genes are TRBV28 and TRBJ2-1; D gene unclear. The germline V gene has CDR1 MDHEN and CDR2 SYDVKM. Trimming stripped 5 bases from V and 8 bases from J, with 7 bases between. CDR3 length: 11 amino acids. The CDR3 is CASSATYEQFF. The CDR3 nucleotides are TGTGCCAGCAGTGCCACATATGAGCAGTTCTTC.

This clonotype was detected many times. The chain employs TRBV11-2 and TRBJ1-5, with 7 bases that match TRBD1. Germline assignment: CDR1 SGHAT and CDR2 FQNNGV. This CDR3 has 13 residues. V shed 5 bases and J 5 bases; nucleotides not matched to a gene: 3. This chain's CDR3 is CASSPGQDQPQHF. For the CDR3, the DNA is TGTGCCAGCAGCCCCGGACAGGATCAGCCCCAGCATTTT.

The V and J genes are TRBV20-1 and TRBJ2-6; 10 bases map to TRBD1. The CDR3 is 16 amino acids. CDR1 and CDR2 (germline): DFQATT, SNEGSKA (reference sequence). With 6 bases clipped from V and 0 bases from J, the junction kept 5 bases outside the gene matches. CDR3 nucleotide sequence: TGCAGTGCGCCGGGACAGGGGCACTCTGGGGCCAACGTCCTGACTTTC. This codes for CSAPGQGHSGANVLTF.

Only a few counts were recorded for this clonotype. Written as DNA, the CDR3 is TGTGCCAGTAGTACACTCTCCTCAGGGGGATTGGGCAATCAGCCCCAGCATTTT. Amino acids: CASSTLSSGGLGNQPQHF. The chain has TRBV19 and TRBJ1-5, with 7 bases lining up with TRBD1. Germline loops: CDR1 LNHDA, CDR2 SQIVND (reference sequence). The CDR3 runs 18 residues. V trimming: 4 bases; J trimming: 2 bases; junction bases outside the gene matches: 14.

This clonotype was found many times. This CDR3 is CASIFYGLGTEAFF. The CDR3 DNA reads as TGTGCCAGCATATTCTACGGGCTGGGCACTGAAGCTTTCTTT. The chain is built from TRBV2 and TRBJ1-1; D unclear. The CDR3 is made up of 14 amino acids. Germline CDR1 is SNHLY and CDR2 is FYNNEI. Trimming pared 7 bases from V and 4 bases from J, leaving 16 bases between.

In its sample, this clonotype was seen many times. CDR3 DNA sequence: TGTGCCAGCAGTCAAAGTCCGGGACCTCCCTTTCGGGGCTACACCTTC. Amino acids: CASSQSPGPPFRGYTF. The V and J genes are TRBV27 and TRBJ1-2; tentatively, D is TRBD1 (5 bases). The CDR3 totals 16 residues. Germline V gene lookup returns CDR1 MNHEY and CDR2 SMNVEV (reference sequence). V was trimmed by 5 bases and J by 8 bases, leaving 24 bases between them.